Included here is one TCR beta chain sequence, with context. Antigen unknown. This entry belongs to a study of T cells in Graves' hyperthyroidism and ophthalmopathy. Findings and limits, study-wide: Among thyroid clonotypes expanded above 0.001, most also appeared in blood. A model of 13 V-J pairs discriminated ophthalmopathy from stable hyperthyroidism.

Initially, at the first diagnosis of hyperthyroidism and before any ophthalmopathy symptoms, blood was sampled. It was 10 ml of fresh peripheral blood that supplied the PBMCs. The germline V gene has CDR1 MDHEN and CDR2 SYDVKM. The ends were cut back, 2 bases at V and 4 bases at J, with 15 bases in the middle. The CDR3 totals 15 residues. The CDR3 regions of TCR beta were amplified from RNA transcripts. An initial round of RT-PCR targeting the TCR CDR3 relied on the HTBI primer set. One entry per CDR3 protein results from TCRdb running MiXCR on the multiplex PCR reads. The repertoire includes 250,000 to 300,000 distinct CDR3 sequences, roughly 14% of them detected once, and 7.8% sits in the top ten.

V is TRBV28 and J is TRBJ2-7, with D possibly being TRBD2 (5 bases). Sequencing was done on a sample of blood. The receptor was derived from a woman aged 25 to 39 with Graves' hyperthyroidism that later progressed to Graves' ophthalmopathy. This CDR3 reads CASSLNGGGRYEQYF. The CDR3 region has the DNA TGTGCCAGCAGTTTAAACGGAGGAGGTCGGTACGAGCAGTACTTC.